A selection of T cell receptor beta chains follows, all from one sample in a study of cytomegalovirus exposure and HLA in healthy donors. The protocol was immunoSEQ multiplex PCR, while the TCRdb copy is restricted to in-frame clones and leaves out a portion. Found here are approximately 180,000 clones, about three quarters of them singletons; the top ten hold 3% to 4.5%. Sequences were obtained from PBMCs. These receptors originate from a woman aged 60 to 75 in good health and CMV-seropositive. The CDR3 runs from the conserved cysteine through the conserved F or W. A D gene is named only where the DNA matches it firmly. Expanded clones get a size class; other rows say once, few or many, or leave the size out.

clone_size: -
d_call: -
v_call: TRBV7-2
j_call: TRBJ1-3
cdr3_nt: TGTGCCAGCAGCCCAACCAGTTCTGGAAACACCATATATTTT
cdr3_aa: CASSPTSSGNTIYF

clone_size: -
d_call: TRBD1
v_call: TRBV30
j_call: TRBJ1-1
cdr3_nt: TGTGCCTGTAACAGGGGCGGCACTGAAGCTTTCTTT
cdr3_aa: CACNRGGTEAFF

clone_size: -
d_call: TRBD1
v_call: TRBV6-5
j_call: TRBJ2-7
cdr3_nt: TGTGCCAGCAGTTACGGAGACAGGGGATTCTACGAGCAGTACTTC
cdr3_aa: CASSYGDRGFYEQYF

clone_size: -
d_call: -
v_call: TRBV5-5
j_call: TRBJ1-3
cdr3_nt: TGTGCCAGCAGCTTGGTCCGGCAGGGAGGTGGAAACACCATATATTTT
cdr3_aa: CASSLVRQGGGNTIYF

clone_size: -
d_call: -
v_call: TRBV6-6
j_call: TRBJ2-1
cdr3_nt: TGTGCCAGCAGTTACTCAACGGGAAAGCAGTTCTTC
cdr3_aa: CASSYSTGKQFF

clone_size: -
d_call: TRBD1
v_call: TRBV30
j_call: TRBJ1-1
cdr3_nt: TGTGCCTGGAGTGGACAGGGGGCCATTATGAACACTGAAGCTTTCTTT
cdr3_aa: CAWSGQGAIMNTEAFF

clone_size: -
d_call: -
v_call: TRBV28
j_call: TRBJ1-1
cdr3_nt: TGTGCCAGCAGTAAAGGGGCTGAAGCTTTCTTT
cdr3_aa: CASSKGAEAFF

clone_size: -
d_call: -
v_call: TRBV2
j_call: TRBJ1-1
cdr3_nt: TGTGCCAGCAAAGGCAGGCCATTATACACTGAAGCTTTCTTT
cdr3_aa: CASKGRPLYTEAFF

clone_size: -
d_call: TRBD2
v_call: TRBV9
j_call: TRBJ2-7
cdr3_nt: TGTGCCAGCAGCCCCGGGGGGAGCTCCTACGAGCAGTACTTC
cdr3_aa: CASSPGGSSYEQYF

clone_size: -
d_call: TRBD1
v_call: TRBV10-3
j_call: TRBJ2-2
cdr3_nt: TGTGCCATCAGCTCGGGACAGCTCCCAGCCGGGGAGCTGTTTTTT
cdr3_aa: CAISSGQLPAGELFF

clone_size: -
d_call: TRBD1
v_call: TRBV5-8
j_call: TRBJ2-5
cdr3_nt: TGTGCCAGCAGCTTACCATCACCCGGGACAGGGTACCGAGAGACCCAGTACTTC
cdr3_aa: CASSLPSPGTGYRETQYF

clone_size: -
d_call: -
v_call: TRBV28
j_call: TRBJ1-5
cdr3_nt: TGTGCCAGCTCCTCTCCCGGGGATCAGCCCCAGCATTTT
cdr3_aa: CASSSPGDQPQHF

clone_size: -
d_call: -
v_call: TRBV18
j_call: TRBJ2-1
cdr3_nt: TGTGCCAGCTCACCAGATTCTAGAGGCAATGAGCAGTTCTTC
cdr3_aa: CASSPDSRGNEQFF

clone_size: -
d_call: -
v_call: TRBV9
j_call: TRBJ2-5
cdr3_nt: TGTGCCAGCAGCGTTCAGGGTAGCAGGGAGACCCAGTACTTC
cdr3_aa: CASSVQGSRETQYF

clone_size: -
d_call: -
v_call: TRBV2
j_call: TRBJ1-1
cdr3_nt: TGTGCCAGTAACAGGGTTTCGAACACTGAAGCTTTCTTT
cdr3_aa: CASNRVSNTEAFF

clone_size: -
d_call: -
v_call: TRBV6-1
j_call: TRBJ2-1
cdr3_nt: TGTGCCAGCAGTGAAGTACAGGGATTCGGGGGAGGGGATGAGCAGTTCTTC
cdr3_aa: CASSEVQGFGGGDEQFF

clone_size: -
d_call: -
v_call: TRBV28
j_call: TRBJ1-1
cdr3_nt: TGTGCCAGCAGTTTAACGGGGGGAAATGAAGCTTTCTTT
cdr3_aa: CASSLTGGNEAFF

clone_size: -
d_call: -
v_call: TRBV6-5
j_call: TRBJ1-3
cdr3_nt: TGTGCCAGCAGTTACGCGCGGGGTAACACCATATATTTT
cdr3_aa: CASSYARGNTIYF

clone_size: -
d_call: -
v_call: TRBV5-8
j_call: TRBJ2-1
cdr3_nt: TGTGCCAGCAGACTTAAGTTGTTGGATGAGCAGTTCTTC
cdr3_aa: CASRLKLLDEQFF

clone_size: -
d_call: -
v_call: TRBV5-1
j_call: TRBJ2-6
cdr3_nt: TGCGCCAGCAGCTCCTCAGGGTCTGGGGCCAACGGCCTGACTTTC
cdr3_aa: CASSSSGSGANGLTF

clone_size: few
d_call: -
v_call: TRBV5-1
j_call: TRBJ2-2
cdr3_nt: TGCGCCAGCAGTTCGGACAATCCGAACACCGGGGAGCTGTTTTTT
cdr3_aa: CASSSDNPNTGELFF

clone_size: once
d_call: TRBD2
v_call: TRBV27
j_call: TRBJ2-7
cdr3_nt: TGTGCCAGCAGTTCCTATAGCGGGAGCTCCTACGAGCAGTACTTC
cdr3_aa: CASSSYSGSSYEQYF

clone_size: -
d_call: TRBD2
v_call: TRBV4-2
j_call: TRBJ2-1
cdr3_nt: TGTGCCAGCAGCCAAGAAGCGGGGGTGGGCAATGAGCAGTTCTTC
cdr3_aa: CASSQEAGVGNEQFF

clone_size: -
d_call: -
v_call: TRBV7-9
j_call: TRBJ2-4
cdr3_nt: TGTTCCAGCAGCCCCTCCACAGCCCTAGCCAAAAACATTCAGTACTTC
cdr3_aa: CSSSPSTALAKNIQYF

clone_size: -
d_call: TRBD1
v_call: TRBV6-1
j_call: TRBJ2-1
cdr3_nt: TGTGCCAGCAGAGGGACAGGGGATTTCAATGAGCAGTTCTTC
cdr3_aa: CASRGTGDFNEQFF

clone_size: -
d_call: -
v_call: TRBV5-1
j_call: TRBJ2-3
cdr3_nt: TGCGCCAGCTTCCCTGGGCCTCCTGCGGGGACAGATACGCAGTATTTT
cdr3_aa: CASFPGPPAGTDTQYF

clone_size: -
d_call: -
v_call: TRBV6-1
j_call: TRBJ1-4
cdr3_nt: TGTGCCAGCAGTGAAGAGGGGTATGAAAAACTGTTTTTT
cdr3_aa: CASSEEGYEKLFF

clone_size: -
d_call: -
v_call: TRBV7-8
j_call: TRBJ2-7
cdr3_nt: TGTGCCAGCAGCTTAGGGCAGGGTTTCGACGAGCAGTACTTC
cdr3_aa: CASSLGQGFDEQYF

clone_size: -
d_call: -
v_call: TRBV30
j_call: TRBJ1-5
cdr3_nt: TGTGCCTGGGGGGCGGGATCTTATAGCAATCAGCCCCAGCATTTT
cdr3_aa: CAWGAGSYSNQPQHF

clone_size: -
d_call: TRBD1
v_call: TRBV6-5
j_call: TRBJ2-7
cdr3_nt: TGTGCCAGCAGCTCGGGACAGGGTAGCTACGAGCAGTACTTC
cdr3_aa: CASSSGQGSYEQYF

clone_size: once
d_call: -
v_call: TRBV4-1
j_call: TRBJ2-7
cdr3_nt: TGCGCCAGCAGCCCCTATCGTGCGGAGGGGTACGAGCAGTACTTC
cdr3_aa: CASSPYRAEGYEQYF

clone_size: -
d_call: TRBD1
v_call: TRBV5-1
j_call: TRBJ1-2
cdr3_nt: TGCGCCAGCAGCGGGGGGACAGGGGTCTATGGCTACACCTTC
cdr3_aa: CASSGGTGVYGYTF

clone_size: -
d_call: -
v_call: TRBV19
j_call: TRBJ2-7
cdr3_nt: TGTGCCAGTAGTACCGGGTCCTACGAGCAGTACTTC
cdr3_aa: CASSTGSYEQYF

clone_size: -
d_call: TRBD1
v_call: TRBV18
j_call: TRBJ2-5
cdr3_nt: TGTGCCAGCTGGGGACAGGGGGGAGAGACCCAGTACTTC
cdr3_aa: CASWGQGGETQYF

clone_size: -
d_call: TRBD2
v_call: TRBV13
j_call: TRBJ2-5
cdr3_nt: TGTGCCAGCAGCTCCTTCGGGGGGGAAGAGACCCAGTACTTC
cdr3_aa: CASSSFGGEETQYF

clone_size: -
d_call: -
v_call: TRBV11-2
j_call: TRBJ1-4
cdr3_nt: TGTGCCAGCAGCTTAAGGGGAGGATTTACAACTAATGAAAAACTGTTTTTT
cdr3_aa: CASSLRGGFTTNEKLFF

clone_size: -
d_call: TRBD2
v_call: TRBV27
j_call: TRBJ2-3
cdr3_nt: TGTGCCAGCAGCAGGACTAGCGGGAGTCGGACAGATACGCAGTATTTT
cdr3_aa: CASSRTSGSRTDTQYF

clone_size: -
d_call: TRBD2
v_call: TRBV4-1
j_call: TRBJ2-3
cdr3_nt: TGCGCCAGCAGCCACACGCCTAGCGGGAATACAGATACGCAGTATTTT
cdr3_aa: CASSHTPSGNTDTQYF

clone_size: -
d_call: TRBD1
v_call: TRBV6-5
j_call: TRBJ2-3
cdr3_nt: TGTGCCAGCAGTGTCCCGGGACAGGGCACAGATACGCAGTATTTT
cdr3_aa: CASSVPGQGTDTQYF

clone_size: -
d_call: TRBD2
v_call: TRBV2
j_call: TRBJ2-1
cdr3_nt: TGTGCCAGCAGTGATAGGGGACTAGCGGGGGCCTACAATGAGCAGTTCTTC
cdr3_aa: CASSDRGLAGAYNEQFF

clone_size: -
d_call: -
v_call: TRBV9
j_call: TRBJ2-5
cdr3_nt: TGTGCCAGCAGCGTAGCTCCGGGACTGGAGACCCAGTACTTC
cdr3_aa: CASSVAPGLETQYF

clone_size: -
d_call: TRBD2
v_call: TRBV7-3
j_call: TRBJ2-1
cdr3_nt: TGTGCCAGCAGCTTAACCGGGACTAGCGTCTACAATGAGCAGTTCTTC
cdr3_aa: CASSLTGTSVYNEQFF

clone_size: few
d_call: TRBD1
v_call: TRBV5-4
j_call: TRBJ1-4
cdr3_nt: TGTGCCAGCAGCCCAGGGGGAGCGGATGAAAAACTGTTTTTT
cdr3_aa: CASSPGGADEKLFF

clone_size: many
d_call: -
v_call: TRBV4-1
j_call: TRBJ2-7
cdr3_nt: TGCGCCAGCAGCCAAGATATGTCAACTGGGCCGAGATCCGAGCAGTACTTC
cdr3_aa: CASSQDMSTGPRSEQYF